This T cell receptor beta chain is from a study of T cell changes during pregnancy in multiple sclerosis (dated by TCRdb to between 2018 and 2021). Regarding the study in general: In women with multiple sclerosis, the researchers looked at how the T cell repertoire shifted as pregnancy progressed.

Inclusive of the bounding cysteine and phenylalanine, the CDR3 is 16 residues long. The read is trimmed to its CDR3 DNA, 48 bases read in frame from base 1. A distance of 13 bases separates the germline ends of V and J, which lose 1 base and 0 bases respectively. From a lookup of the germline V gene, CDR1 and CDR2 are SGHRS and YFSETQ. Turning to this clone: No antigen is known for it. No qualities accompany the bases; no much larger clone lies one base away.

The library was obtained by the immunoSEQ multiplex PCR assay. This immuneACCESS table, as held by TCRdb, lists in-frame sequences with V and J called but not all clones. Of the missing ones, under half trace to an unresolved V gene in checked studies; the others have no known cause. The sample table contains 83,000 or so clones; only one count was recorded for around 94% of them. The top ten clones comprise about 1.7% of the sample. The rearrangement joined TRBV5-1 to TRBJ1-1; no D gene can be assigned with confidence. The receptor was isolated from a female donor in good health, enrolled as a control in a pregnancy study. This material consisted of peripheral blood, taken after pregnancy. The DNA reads TGCGCCAGCAGCTTGCTGCCCAATCTACTGAACACTGAAGCTTTCTTT. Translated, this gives CASSLLPNLLNTEAFF.